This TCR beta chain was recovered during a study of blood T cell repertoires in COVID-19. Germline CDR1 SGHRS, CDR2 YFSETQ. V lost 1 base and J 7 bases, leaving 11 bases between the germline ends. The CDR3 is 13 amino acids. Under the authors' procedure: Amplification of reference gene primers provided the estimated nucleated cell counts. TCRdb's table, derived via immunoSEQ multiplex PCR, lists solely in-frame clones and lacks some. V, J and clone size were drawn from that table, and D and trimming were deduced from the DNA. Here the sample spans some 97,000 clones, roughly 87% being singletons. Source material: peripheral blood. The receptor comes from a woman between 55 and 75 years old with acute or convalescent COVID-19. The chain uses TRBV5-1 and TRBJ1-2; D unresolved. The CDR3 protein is CASSLTGVGGYTF. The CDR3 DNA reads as TGCGCCAGCAGCTTGACCGGAGTCGGTGGCTACACCTTC.